This TCR beta chain comes out of a study of blood T cell repertoires in COVID-19. Per the authors' pipeline: Cell counts per sample came from amplifying reference gene primers. The protocol was immunoSEQ multiplex PCR, while the TCRdb copy is restricted to in-frame clones and leaves out a portion. V, J and clone size reflect that table, while D and trimming were determined from the DNA. The sample shows roughly 160,000 clones, roughly 81% of them seen only once. This receptor was identified in an elderly woman with COVID-19, enrolled during active disease. Sample: peripheral blood.

The CDR3 here is CASSQDQGFQETQYF. The CDR3 DNA reads TGCGCCAGCAGCCAAGATCAGGGGTTCCAAGAGACCCAGTACTTC. The chain joins TRBV4-1 to TRBJ2-5; tentatively, D is TRBD1 (6 bases). The CDR3 is 15 residues long. Germline loops: CDR1 MGHRA, CDR2 YSYEKL. Trimming removed 0 bases at V and 1 base at J, with 9 bases between.